This TCR beta chain was sequenced during a study of T cells in Graves' hyperthyroidism and ophthalmopathy (dated by TCRdb to between 2018 and 2021). Describing the broader study: Peripheral blood samples were taken at initial diagnosis, before any treatment was given. TCR V-J signatures able to tell the groups apart were searched for in a discovery cohort of 95 to 100 patients, of whom over 40 had Graves' ophthalmopathy and around 57 had stable Graves' hyperthyroidism. Whether ophthalmopathy could be predicted prospectively was tested in an independent validation cohort made up of 18 hyperthyroidism patients plus 17 patients who later progressed to ophthalmopathy. The roughly 91 discovery patients were randomly divided into training and test sets at a 7:3 ratio. In roughly six Graves' hyperthyroidism patients, the study also compared T-cell repertoires from thyroid tissue with T-cell repertoires from blood. After sampling, hyperthyroidism patients received methimazole starting at 30 mg daily, and ophthalmopathy patients received high-dose intravenous methylprednisolone. TCR Vbeta CDR3 sequencing of 140 or so peripheral blood samples (over 40 ophthalmopathy, about 75 hyperthyroidism and roughly 17 progressor patients) is reported in the paper. Findings and caveats that apply to the study as a whole: Most expanded thyroid clonotypes (frequency above 0.001) were also detected in blood, a finding suggesting that blood repertoires may reflect thyroid immune responses. No statistical method was used to set the sample size in advance, and investigators knew the group allocation. A model built on a 13 V-J signature distinguished ophthalmopathy from stable hyperthyroidism, reaching 87.88% sensitivity and about 81% specificity in cross-validation and 80%/75% in testing. In validation, progression to ophthalmopathy was predicted by the model with around 71% sensitivity and 72.22% specificity, a median of approximately 6.5 months before onset.

V trim: 3 bases; J trim: 9 bases; unmatched bases: 5. From the cysteine up to the phenylalanine, the CDR3 has a length of 15 residues. Left in the record is the CDR3 DNA by itself, 45 bases read in frame from the first base. This clonotype was seen ten or more times. What antigen it recognizes has not been identified. There are no base qualities to consult, and no much larger clone falls within one base. TCR beta CDR3 regions were amplified from RNA transcripts. The TCR CDR3 was subjected to a first round of RT-PCR using the HTBI primer set and the Qiagen OneStep RT-PCR kit. The libraries were constructed in a second round of multiplex PCR and then size-selected and purified. Sequencing of the libraries was done on an Illumina HiSeq2000 using paired-end 100 bp reads. On the authors' methods: SOAPnuke was used to process the raw data, removing reads that contained adapters or uncalled bases, had a mean Phred below 15, or lacked an exact match to the constant primer or identifier. COPE v1.2.5 was used to merge the high-quality paired reads, and each unique nucleotide sequence was defined as a clonotype. MiTCR v1.1 was used to align clonotypes to the IMGT TRBV, TRBD and TRBJ reference segments. Analysis was restricted to V-J combinations with a frequency above 0.0001, which covered about 99% of repertoires. The TCS score was defined as F50 (clonal expansion) divided by E x V (chaos), with BLOSUM62-based TCRdist calculated between CDR3 peptides within each V-J. Welch's t-statistics and random forest reduced roughly 500 V-J features to some 14, which were used in a naive Bayes classifier (R e1071). TCRdb cleaned the public reads at Q25 with fastp, built clones with MiXCR and kept in-frame beta chains. Every entry covers one CDR3 protein and lists the most common genes and DNA from its rows. The V and J calls were determined by TCRdb, not by the authors. The sample table shows roughly 420,000 distinct CDR3 sequences, and approximately 15% are seen once. The ten largest account for just under 8% of the sample.

Graves' hyperthyroidism was defined as stable when no progression to ophthalmopathy occurred over 18 months of follow-up. Hyperthyroidism patients were newly diagnosed, had a disease duration of under 2 months, and were aged 18 to 65 years. Patients with uncontrolled infections, other autoimmune diseases, pregnancy or lactation were excluded. Diagnoses were established on the basis of clinical symptoms, serum thyroxine and TRAb, thyroid ultrasound, and orbital computed tomography. Ficoll-Paque density gradient centrifugation was used to isolate PBMCs from 9.5 to 10 ml of fresh peripheral blood. Total RNA was extracted with Trizol reagent, and quality was checked on an Agilent 2100 Bioanalyzer.

The rearrangement joined TRBV12-3 or TRBV12-4 to TRBJ2-1, and TRBD2 matches 13 of the central bases. The TCR originated in a woman aged 18-29 years with Graves' hyperthyroidism. The material sequenced was blood. The CDR3 amino acid sequence is: CASSFSTSGRSEQFF. In nucleotide form, the sequence is TGTGCCAGCAGTTTCTCGACTAGCGGGAGGAGTGAGCAGTTCTTC.